This TCR beta chain was recovered during a study of blood T cell repertoires in COVID-19 (dated by TCRdb to 2018 to 2021). For the wider study: Collaborator samples came from the United States, Italy and Spain and covered acute and convalescent phases of COVID-19. The material from the prospective study consisted of cDNA or gDNA derived from T cells, B-cell-depleted T cells, or PBMCs. The dataset comprised deeply sampled blood TCRbeta repertoires from subjects exposed to, actively infected with, or recovered from COVID-19. The repertoires were made available in a free public database intended to serve as a resource for research on the immune response to SARS-CoV-2. The samples were drawn from two sources: the first 160 participants of the ongoing ImmuneRACE study, and about 1,300 subjects contributed by 6 global collaborators. The sample metadata nearly always contained a de-identified subject ID, COVID-19 status, age in years and sex. Where available, HLA class I and class II types were obtained from metadata supplied by the sample provider rather than from assay-based typing. What the authors observed across the whole study: Clinical and demographic metadata were provided uncurated, with the amount varying by source and participant.

V is reduced by 5 bases and J by 7 bases, leaving a spacing of 8 bases between them. There are 11 amino acids in the CDR3, from cysteine to phenylalanine inclusive. Left in the record is the CDR3 DNA by itself, 33 bases read in frame from the first base. CDR1 and CDR2 were assigned from the germline V gene as SGHTA and FQGNSA. One collaborating source in Seattle enrolled patients during active infection and followed them longitudinally through the course of disease. The collaborating institutions used their own protocols to collect whole blood in K2EDTA tubes. For TCRbeta analysis, collaborators shipped samples in one of three forms: frozen whole blood, isolated PBMCs, or DNA extracted from either of those sample types. As concerns this clone: Its antigen remains undetermined. Base-call qualities are not available, and no considerably larger clone is one nucleotide away.

TCRbeta CDR3 regions were amplified from genomic DNA by means of the immunoSEQ Assay, a bias-controlled multiplex PCR. Turning to the authors' computational methods: Within the assay, amplification of reference gene primers was used to estimate how many nucleated cells each sample contained. Sequence reads were collapsed and filtered to measure the absolute abundance of every unique TCRbeta CDR3 rearrangement. Productive Simpson clonality was computed per sample as the square root of Simpson's diversity index over productive rearrangements. Sourced from immuneACCESS, this table was stored by TCRdb with only in-frame sequences that have V and J called. A share of the clones is absent; for the studies checked, an unresolved V gene accounts for under half, and the remainder has no known explanation. Clone size and the V and J calls come from that table; the DNA yielded D and trimming. Across this sample there are 200,000 to 250,000 clones, with 75% to 85% seen only once. The leading ten clones occupy 7.5% of the sample.

The sample was peripheral blood. This TCR came from a woman aged 80 or over with COVID-19, enrolled during active disease. In this chain, TRBV7-2 is recombined with TRBJ2-5; tentative D gene TRBD2, with 5 bases matching. The CDR3 loop reads CASSSGGTQYF. Here is the DNA: TGTGCCAGCAGCAGCGGAGGGACCCAGTACTTC. Joined to the reference TRBV7-2 and TRBJ2-5 proteins, this CDR3 gives the full variable domain: GAGVSQSPSNKVTEKGKDVELRCDPISGHTALYWYRQSLGQGLEFLIYFQGNSAPDKSGLPSDRFSAERTGGSVSTLTIQRTQQEDSAVYLCASSSGGTQYFGPGTRLLVL.